This note documents a single TCR beta chain sequence. Its antigen has not been determined. Base qualities are missing; no much larger clone stands one base away. From the cysteine up to the phenylalanine, the CDR3 has a length of 12 residues. The kept DNA is CDR3 alone, 36 bases in frame from the first base. The germline V gene provides CDR1 SGHVS and CDR2 FNYEAQ. The germline ends are 12 bases apart after V is trimmed by 6 bases and J by 6 bases. This record belongs to a study of cytomegalovirus exposure and HLA in healthy donors (dated by TCRdb to between 2016 and 2019). Regarding the complete study: An earlier analysis of several hundred of the donors reported under 300 Gb of sequence data and 95 million to 120 million unique TCR beta sequences obtained from about 179 million T cells. An early release covering 550 to 700 HLA-typed donors comprised 250 to 350 gigabases of sequencing data and tens of millions of unique TCR sequences. Among the roughly 400 genotyped donors, around 79% belonged to the genetic ancestry cluster associated with self-reported Caucasian donors. The study was designed to test whether signatures of past pathogen exposure could be identified by cataloging public T cell receptors. The study profiled the T cell repertoires of about 640 subjects by immunosequencing and related them to cytomegalovirus serostatus. In addition to the first cohort of about 650 subjects, a separate validation cohort of over 90 different subjects was used. High-throughput TCR immunosequencing, statistical association of individual TCRs with disease status, and machine learning were combined to predict cytomegalovirus infection status. To study patterns of TCR occurrence, a later analysis re-analyzed previously published TCR beta repertoires from 666 donors and added high-resolution HLA genotyping. The later analysis used no new phenotypic data to find candidate immune exposures, relying instead on TCR beta sequences and their occurrence across donors. An earlier analysis of nearly 600 of the donors applied high-throughput TCR beta sequencing to assess whether each TCR beta V gene segment acted as functional or pseudogenic. Donor age, sex, ethnicity and CMV serostatus were compiled alongside the repertoire data. Genome-wide SNP genotypes for about 60% of the 666 donors were used in a later genetic analysis, which treated that subset as a discovery cohort. Every discovery cohort repertoire had been produced on one sequencing platform. Class I and class II HLA loci were covered by the typing at four-digit resolution. Typing coverage differed by locus: A, B, C, DRB1 and DQB1 were typed in roughly 629-630 donors, DQA1 in 522, DPA1 in some 610, and DPB1 in 400 to 490. A few DR-DQ haplotypes were handled as single units for association and clustering because linkage in the cohort was strong. Among roughly 400 genotyped donors of the cohort, an average of roughly 230,000 unique TCR beta nucleotide sequences was sequenced per donor, of which 15% to 20% were non-productive.

Results and caveats for the whole study, not just this receptor: Some IMGT-functional V segments, including TRBV6-2 and TRBV6-3, could not be distinguished by the 87-base-pair reads and were therefore excluded. Only TCR beta chains were sequenced in this cohort, and the absence of alpha or paired-chain data limited detectable features. A later analysis associated about 18,000 TCR beta sequences with specific HLA alleles at a false discovery rate of 0.05. For the cohort, immune exposure information was limited to CMV serostatus. Correlated functional status among segregating V segments might be attributable to linkage disequilibrium, but an unknown experimental factor could not be ruled out. Several of the top co-occurrence clusters appeared to be linked to parvovirus B19, influenza, CMV and Epstein-Barr virus, according to a later analysis. Most TCR sequences were seen in very few donors, while some public TCRs were found in many individuals. A few of the identified cytomegalovirus-associated TCR beta chains were confirmed in vitro to be specific for cytomegalovirus antigens. Sequencing depth was assumed to be roughly uniform across donors in the presence/absence analyses, though that assumption may not hold. A later genetic analysis associated a missense DCLRE1C variant with V-gene and J-gene trimming of TCR beta chains, and an independent cohort replicated the association. A cluster of highly shared sequence variants was judged likely to represent a technical artifact of the sequencing pipeline. In an earlier analysis of 587 of the donors, most TCR beta V segments appeared in productive rearrangements about 87% or about 30% of the time, broadly matching IMGT annotations. When HLA alleles, especially DR and DQ, strongly co-occurred, TCR associations were difficult to assign to individual alleles. In a later analysis, TCR association rates were found to vary across HLA loci, with the most associated TCRs seen for DRB1 alleles and the fewest for HLA-C alleles. Because counts were too low, about 18 rarely observed V segments, including chromosome 9 orphons, were excluded from the earlier analysis of 587 of the donors. The study listed 150 to 200 TCR beta chains as associated with cytomegalovirus. Compared with the 666-donor mean, donors in an Asian-associated ancestry cluster had fewer N-insertions in productive TCRs, according to a later genetic analysis. In a later analysis, HLA-associated TCR beta chains were found to be more clonally expanded and to have lower generation probabilities than equally common non-associated chains. A further reported finding was that TCR beta sequences accurately predicted the HLA-A and HLA-B alleles for most subjects in the first cohort. Because HLA typing was unavailable for some donors at each locus, only the typed subset was used in association tests. Cytomegalovirus status was reported to be diagnosed by the classifier with high specificity and sensitivity in both the original and validation cohorts. Most CMV-associated TCR beta chains appeared to be HLA-restricted in a later analysis, and the HLA associations seemed to be driven largely by CMV exposure. The authors suggested that the approach could potentially be generalized to other disease states and immunological phenotypes.

Library prep was done by the immunoSEQ multiplex PCR assay. For the multiplex PCR, a mixture combining 60 forward primers for TCR Vbeta segments and 13 reverse primers for TCR Jbeta segments was used. The CDR3 region of rearranged TCR beta genes was amplified from genomic DNA with a multiplex PCR assay. On the Illumina HiSeq System, the amplified TCR beta libraries were sequenced as 87-base-pair reads. As for the authors' bioinformatics: Across the 600 to 700 repertoires, a later analysis counted tens of millions of unique TCR beta chains, roughly 11 million of which were shared by at least two donors. Raw reads were error-corrected and collapsed into unique sequences by a nearest-neighbor algorithm in which closely related sequences were merged to remove PCR and sequencing errors. CDR3 sequences were aligned to IMGT reference sequences to assign V, D and J gene segments. For a sequence to be retained, at least a six-nucleotide match to both a V gene segment and a J gene segment was required. A rearrangement was called productive if the CDR3 had no stop codons and remained in frame with V and J, and every other rearrangement was called non-productive. Following IMGT convention, CDR3 was defined as the stretch from the second conserved V-encoded cysteine to the conserved J-encoded phenylalanine. The earlier analysis of approximately 590 of the donors excluded any sequence lacking an unambiguous match to a single V gene segment. In an earlier analysis of roughly 600 of the donors, a V segment was called functional when productive rearrangements were above 56.7%, and segregating when the standard deviation between donors exceeded 5%. A statistical classification framework was built to diagnose cytomegalovirus status from the catalog of TCR beta chain sequences. A later analysis assigned V and J genes by comparing TCR nucleotide sequences with IMGT/GENE-DB human TR gene sequences. In a later analysis, CDR3 sequences and most-parsimonious VDJ recombination scenarios were assigned using the TCRdist pipeline. In a later analysis, each TCR beta chain was defined by its CDR3 amino acid sequence together with its V-gene family, and reads lacking a unique V-gene family were excluded. As a way to deal with suspected cross-contamination and a sequencing artifact, a later analysis dropped 640 or so nucleotide sequences that were highly shared and had low generation probability. In a later analysis, a clonal expansion index for each public chain was calculated from normalized within-repertoire ranks of inferred template counts. In a later analysis, generation probabilities were computed with a VDJ recombination model fitted to out-of-frame rearrangements, and the resulting probabilities were checked against IGoR. In a later analysis, hypergeometric tests were used to score TCR-TCR, TCR-HLA and TCR-CMV co-occurrence, with a repertoire-size bias correction applied to TCR pairs. False discovery rates were estimated in a later analysis by permuting HLA or CMV assignments 20 times. In a later analysis, co-occurring TCRs were grouped with DBSCAN, and TCRdist sequence similarity was added when clustering was performed within HLA-allele-positive subsets. For co-occurrence clustering, repertoires with fewer than 30,000 or more than 120,000 public chains were excluded, along with roughly 5 repertoires with anomalous nucleotide sharing. TCRdb took this table from immuneACCESS and kept in-frame rearrangements with V and J called. Such tables lack part of the clones; where checked against another copy, unresolved V genes explain under half of the gap, and the rest is unexplained. For V, J and clone size, that table is used; D and trimming come from the DNA. The sample records approximately 50,000 clones, 81% of which are singletons. The ten largest account for 2.5% of the sample.

In total, approximately 700 healthy bone marrow donors made up the cohort. Cohort members were all nominally healthy when sampled, although unrecorded immune exposures were likely present. The donor was CMV seropositive and belonged to the group of a few hundred seropositive cohort members. Each donor provided a peripheral blood sample, and peripheral blood mononuclear cells were used for TCR beta sequencing. The Qiagen DNeasy Blood Extraction Kit was used to extract genomic DNA from the blood cell samples. The receptor was derived from a boy between 10 and 17 years old in good health and CMV-seropositive. The sample consisted of PBMCs. The chain employs TRBV7-6 and TRBJ2-7; TRBD1 is a weak D gene call, 6 bases matching. The CDR3: CASSLGDTEQYF. The sequenced DNA: TGTGCCAGCAGTCTCGGGGACACCGAGCAGTACTTC.